This T cell receptor beta chain was retrieved from a study of T cells in localized non-small cell lung cancer (dated by TCRdb to about 2020). With respect to the entire study: The study analyzed T cell repertoires of approximately 240 early-stage NSCLC patients, comparing tumors and uninvolved tumor-adjacent lungs. The cohort comprised around 240 treatment-naïve NSCLC patients with resected, localized lung tumors. NSCLC patients had a mean age of roughly 69 years, and around 140 were male and nearly 110 female.

On this clone: Its antigen remains unidentified. One base away there is no much larger clone; base qualities are not given.

At diagnosis, peripheral blood, uninvolved tumor-adjacent lung and tumor were collected and were preserved as a mix of fresh-frozen and FFPE material. For TCR repertoire profiling, blood samples were analyzed in the form of peripheral blood mononuclear cells. The immunoSEQ Assay was used to sequence TCR beta CDR3 regions from DNA. The paper's data handling went like this. To compute T cell density, TCR beta template counts were normalized to usable DNA, which was estimated by amplifying housekeeping genes. Using the preseqR package, richness was estimated by extrapolating to 120,000 templates for tissue samples and 400,000 templates for PBMC samples. Clonality was calculated as one minus Pielou's evenness. Differential abundance testing on productive amino-acid clonotypes, with a minimum total count of 5 and an alpha of 0.1, was used to identify tissue-enriched TCRs. The Jaccard Index and the Morisita Overlap Index were used to measure how much the repertoires overlapped between compartments. GLIPH grouped TCR beta CDR3s together with public tetramer-defined viral CDR3s, and a viral motif had to include at least three viral sequences and also show V-gene enrichment. TCRdb holds this immuneACCESS table with in-frame rearrangements only. Some clones are missing; in checked studies, unresolved V genes explain under half, and the rest has no known cause. The D gene and trimming were derived from the DNA, and the V and J assignments and clone size from that table. In this sample the table shows roughly 16,000 clones, around 82% of which occur a single time. Roughly 36% of the sample is held by the ten biggest clonotypes.

The CDR3 runs 11 residues from the cysteine to the phenylalanine. Of all the DNA, just the CDR3 is kept, 33 bases in frame from base 1. V and J are truncated by 1 base and 7 bases respectively, leaving an intervening sequence of 7 bases. In the germline V gene, CDR1 corresponds to SQVTM and CDR2 to ANQGSEA. The study at large found these results: Because multi-region sequencing of the tumors was not done, intratumor heterogeneity could not be ruled out. Longer overall survival was associated with higher blood T cell density, whereas shorter survival was associated with higher adjacent-lung clonality. Uninvolved tumor-adjacent lung showed the highest T cell clonality, higher than tumor, which suggests more focused antigenic responses in the adjacent lung. Because the study design was exploratory, TCR variables were selected using unadjusted p-values without false-discovery rate correction. A median of around 57 of the top 100 tumor clones turned up in the paired uninvolved adjacent lung, and 25 to 30 of those clones also ranked among the top 100 of that same adjacent lung.

The chain uses TRBV29-1 and TRBJ1-2; TRBD1 might be the D gene, on 6 matching bases. The receptor was derived from a male donor aged 60 or over with stage III lung adenocarcinoma. Sample: peripheral blood, taken before any cancer treatment. The nucleotide sequence reads as follows: TGCAGCGTTGAAGTGGGGGCTGGCTACACCTTC. Its coded protein is CSVEVGAGYTF.